This T cell receptor beta chain was identified in a study of blood T cell repertoires in COVID-19. Study at large: Nucleic acid was either cDNA or gDNA, and it came from T cells, B-cell-depleted T cells, or PBMCs.

The CDR3 is 15 residues long. CDR1 is SGHTA and CDR2 is FQGNSA in the germline V gene. Unmatched junction bases numbered 8, after V lost 6 bases and J lost 2 bases. TCRdb keeps only in-frame clones here, not all; method: immunoSEQ multiplex PCR. The profile shows roughly 86,000 clones, 86% of them singletons. What was sequenced was peripheral blood. This receptor was taken from a man aged 45-65 years with active or convalescent COVID-19. J is TRBJ2-5 and V is TRBV7-2, with 8 nucleotides matching TRBD2. CDR3 in amino acids: CASRLLRGGQETQYF. In DNA, the CDR3 is TGTGCCAGCAGGTTGTTACGGGGGGGTCAAGAGACCCAGTACTTC. The full variable domain, in which reference TRBV7-2 and TRBJ2-5 provide the parts outside the CDR3, is GAGVSQSPSNKVTEKGKDVELRCDPISGHTALYWYRQSLGQGLEFLIYFQGNSAPDKSGLPSDRFSAERTGGSVSTLTIQRTQQEDSAVYLCASRLLRGGQETQYFGPGTRLLVL.